This TCR beta chain is drawn from a study of blood T cell repertoires in COVID-19. Overall study: T cells, B-cell-depleted T cells, or PBMCs provided the cDNA or gDNA that served as material.

The CDR3 is 16 residues long. Germline loops: CDR1 LGHDT, CDR2 YNNKEL (reference sequence). V gave up 5 bases and J gave up 5 bases; unmatched junction bases: 14. Sequenced by immunoSEQ multiplex PCR; TCRdb stores in-frame clones only, minus some. The repertoire has about 280,000 clones, over 75% of them found once; the top ten carry roughly 14%. Sequenced input: peripheral blood. The chain has TRBV3-1 (or the pseudogene TRBV3-2) and TRBJ1-1; 7 bases are shared with TRBD1. The receptor's source is a human donor in a cohort sampled during active COVID-19. This CDR3 reads CASSTTTGKGWTEAFF. Here the CDR3 DNA reads TGTGCCAGCAGCACGACGACAGGGAAAGGTTGGACTGAAGCTTTCTTT.